Here is one TCR beta chain with its context. The antigen remains undetermined. This record comes from a study of T cell repertoires in cytomegalovirus infection. Across the whole study: CMV infection together with matching HLA type was indicated by public TCR beta signatures. Overall study results and limits: CMV-specific TCR beta clonotypes restricted by HLA-C dominated the ex vivo response. Cumulative public TCR beta family frequency identified carriers of CMV plus the relevant HLA.

TCRdb passed the reads through MiXCR, listing each CDR3 protein once. Of around 800,000 distinct CDR3 sequences in the sample, about 33% were seen once. Germline V gene lookup returns CDR1 SGDLS and CDR2 YYNGEE. The V end lost 0 bases, the J end lost 1 base, and 12 bases lay between the germline ends. CDR3 length: 16 residues. This clonotype was sampled from a human donor in good health (CMV status not recorded). Some clones in this sample may be carry-over from other donors' samples. Sequencing was performed on cultured CD8+ T cells from PBMCs, taken from culture after CMV antigen stimulation. V is TRBV9 and J is TRBJ2-3; possible D gene TRBD1, 6 bases. DNA of the CDR3: TGTGCCAGCAGCGTAGGGAGCAGGGGCCGCACAGATACGCAGTATTTT. Residues: CASSVGSRGRTDTQYF. Variable domain in full (rest from reference TRBV9 and TRBJ2-3): DSGVTQTPKHLITATGQRVTLRCSPRSGDLSVYWYQQSLDQGLQFLIQYYNGEERAKGNILERFSAQQFPDLHSELNLSSLELGDSALYFCASSVGSRGRTDTQYFGPGTRLTVL.